These 13 T cell receptor beta chains were sequenced from one sample in a study of Graves' ophthalmopathy and Graves' hyperthyroidism. Beta-chain TCR CDR3 regions were amplified from RNA transcripts. The first round was an RT-PCR with HTBI primers, and the second round was a multiplex PCR. One entry per CDR3 protein, called by TCRdb with MiXCR from the multiplex PCR reads. The sample carries 220,000 or so distinct CDR3 sequences, about a fifth recorded once. Input material: peripheral blood. These receptors were taken from a woman between 45 and 65 years old with Graves' ophthalmopathy.

As concerns this clonotype: An end of the junction differs from the germline gene, which may be a read error. The chain joins TRBV6-1 to TRBJ2-2; D perhaps matches TRBD1 (6 bases). Germline CDR1 is MNHNS and CDR2 is SASEGT. The CDR3 is made up of 15 amino acids. The CDR3 bases are TGTGCCAGCACCCGGGACATCGCGAACACCGGGGAGCTGTCTTTT. Amino acid sequence: CASTRDIANTGELSF.

This clonotype was counted ten times or more. This sequence joins TRBV7-9 and TRBJ2-7; maybe TRBD2 (7 bases). Trimming stripped 1 base from V and 1 base from J, with 14 bases between. The germline V gene has CDR1 SEHNR and CDR2 FQNEAQ (reference sequence). The CDR3 consists of 16 residues. CDR3 amino acids: CASSLGGGEKSYEQYF. Here the CDR3 DNA reads TGTGCCAGCAGCTTAGGGGGGGGCGAGAAATCCTACGAGCAGTACTTC.

The chain recombines TRBV20-1 with TRBJ1-2; 10 bases match TRBD1. Germline lookup yields CDR1 DFQATT and CDR2 SNEGSKA (reference sequence). V dropped 5 bases and J dropped 7; count of bases not matched to a gene: 13. The CDR3 runs to 15 residues. For the CDR3, the DNA is TGCAGTGCTCCCGGCCTGGGACAGGGGTTTGGTGGCTACACCTTC. Amino acid sequence: CSAPGLGQGFGGYTF.

This clonotype was seen at least ten times. V and J are TRBV12-3 or TRBV12-4 and TRBJ2-2; D gene uncertain. The CDR3 runs 14 residues. Trimming pared 1 base from V and 6 bases from J, leaving 9 bases between. The CDR3 coding sequence is TGTGCCAGCAGTTTAGTTTCGGCCGCCGGGGAGCTGTTTTTT. Its translation is CASSLVSAAGELFF.

This clonotype was detected many times. The chain recombines TRBV12-3 or TRBV12-4 with TRBJ2-5, with 10 nucleotides matching TRBD2. After removal of 5 bases from V and 5 bases from J, the junction contained 8 bases not matched to a gene. The CDR3 is made up of 15 amino acids. The CDR3 region is CASSAGLAHRETQYF. Here the CDR3 DNA reads TGTGCCAGCAGTGCGGGACTAGCGCATAGGGAGACCCAGTACTTC.

The chain is built from TRBV6-1 and TRBJ2-7; no clear D gene. The CDR3 extends over 11 amino acids. Trimming left V 6 bases short and J 6 bases short, with 9 bases between. Germline V CDR1 and CDR2: MNHNS, SASEGT. CDR3 sequence (DNA): TGTGCCAGCAGCTCCACCCGCGAGCAGTACTTC. Encoded protein: CASSSTREQYF.

In its sample, this clonotype was seen many times. The chain uses TRBV20-1 and TRBJ2-6; 7 bases agree with TRBD1. The CDR3 contains 14 residues. V shed 6 bases and J 2 bases; nucleotides not matched to a gene: 4. Germline CDR1 is DFQATT and CDR2 is SNEGSKA (reference sequence). The CDR3 nucleotides are TGCAGTGCCCCTACAGGGGCTGGGGCCAACGTCCTGACTTTC. The encoded protein is CSAPTGAGANVLTF.

Ten or more counts support this clonotype. This chain uses TRBV11-2 with TRBJ2-2, with D possibly being TRBD1 (6 bases). The V gene's germline CDR1 is SGHAT and CDR2 FQNNGV. The germline V and J ends were trimmed by 2 bases and 0 bases, with 13 bases remaining between them. The CDR3 is made up of 17 amino acids. CDR3 amino acids: CASSLRTGHANTGELFF. CDR3 nucleotide sequence: TGTGCCAGCAGCTTAAGGACGGGACACGCGAACACCGGGGAGCTGTTTTTT.

In its sample, this clonotype was seen many times. CDR3: CASSGTMNTGELFF. The CDR3 coding sequence is TGCGCCAGCAGTGGGACAATGAACACCGGGGAGCTGTTTTTT. The chain combines TRBV10-1 with TRBJ2-2, with D perhaps TRBD1 (5 bases). Trimming took off 4 bases at V and 1 base at J, with 7 bases between the two ends. CDR3 length: 14 amino acids. Per the germline V gene, CDR1 is WNHNN and CDR2 is SYGVQD (reference sequence).

This clonotype was counted many times. This chain uses TRBV6-1 with TRBJ2-3, with D perhaps matching TRBD2 (6 bases). The CDR3 contains 14 residues. Germline V gene sequence: CDR1 MNHNS, CDR2 SASEGT. Trimming pared 6 bases from V and 6 bases from J, leaving 16 bases between. This chain's CDR3 is CASRSGLGGDTQYF. Written as DNA, the CDR3 is TGTGCCAGCAGAAGCGGACTGGGAGGCGATACGCAGTATTTT.

This clonotype occurred many times. This chain joins TRBV11-2 and TRBJ2-7; D perhaps matches TRBD1 (6 bases). V shed 4 bases and J shed 3 bases, with 16 bases lying between them. There are 15 residues in the CDR3. From germline, CDR1 is SGHAT and CDR2 FQNNGV. The CDR3 nucleotides read TGTGCCAGCAGCTACAGGGAAGGGGTTTACTACGAGCAGTACTTC. It yields the protein CASSYREGVYYEQYF.

The chain links TRBV6-5 to TRBJ1-2; a weak D match, TRBD1 (5 bases). The germline V and J ends were trimmed by 0 bases and 4 bases, with 18 bases remaining between them. Per germline, CDR1 MNHEY and CDR2 SVGAGI. The CDR3 extends over 17 amino acids. The DNA of the CDR3 is TGTGCCAGCAGTTACTCAATTAGGGACGGATTTTCCTATGGCTACACCTTC. Translated: CASSYSIRDGFSYGYTF.

This clonotype was observed at least ten times. The chain carries TRBV30 and TRBJ2-7; the D call may be TRBD1 or TRBD2 (5 bases each). Trimming left V 3 bases short and J 1 base short, with 16 bases between. This CDR3 spans 15 amino acids. Germline V gives CDR1 GTSNPN, CDR2 SVGIG (reference sequence). The DNA for the CDR3 is TGTGCCTGGAGGGGGACGTATCACGATTCCTACGAGCAGTACTTC. It encodes CAWRGTYHDSYEQYF.